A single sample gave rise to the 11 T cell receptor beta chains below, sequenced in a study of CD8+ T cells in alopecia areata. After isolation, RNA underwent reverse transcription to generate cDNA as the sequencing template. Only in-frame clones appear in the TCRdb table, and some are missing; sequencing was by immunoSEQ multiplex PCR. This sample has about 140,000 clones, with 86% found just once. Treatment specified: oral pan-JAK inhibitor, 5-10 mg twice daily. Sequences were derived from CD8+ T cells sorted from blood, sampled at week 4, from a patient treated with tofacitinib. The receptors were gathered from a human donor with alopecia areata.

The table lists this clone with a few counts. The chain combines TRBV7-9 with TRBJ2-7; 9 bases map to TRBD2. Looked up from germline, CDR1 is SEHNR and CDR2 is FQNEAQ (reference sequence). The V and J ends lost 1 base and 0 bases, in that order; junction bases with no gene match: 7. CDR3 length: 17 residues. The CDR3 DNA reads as TGTGCCAGCAGCTTAGGAGGTTCTAGCGGGAACTCCTACGAGCAGTACTTC. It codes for CASSLGGSSGNSYEQYF.

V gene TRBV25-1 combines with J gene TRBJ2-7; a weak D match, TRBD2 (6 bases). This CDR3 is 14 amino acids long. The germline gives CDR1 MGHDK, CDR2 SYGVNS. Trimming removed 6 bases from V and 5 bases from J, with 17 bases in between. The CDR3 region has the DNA TGTGCCAGCAGCGGAGATGGGGGAGGCCACGAGCAGTACTTC. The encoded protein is CASSGDGGGHEQYF.

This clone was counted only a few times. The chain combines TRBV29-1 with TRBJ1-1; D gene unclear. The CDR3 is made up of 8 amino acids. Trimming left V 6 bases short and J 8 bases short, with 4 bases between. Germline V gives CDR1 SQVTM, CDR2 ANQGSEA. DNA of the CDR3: TGCAGCGTGGCCGAAGCTTTCTTT. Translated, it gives CSVAEAFF.

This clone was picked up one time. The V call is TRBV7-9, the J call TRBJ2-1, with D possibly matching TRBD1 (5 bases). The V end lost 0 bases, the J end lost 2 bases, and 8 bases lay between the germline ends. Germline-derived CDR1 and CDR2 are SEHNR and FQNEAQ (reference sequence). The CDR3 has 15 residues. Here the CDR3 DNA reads TGTGCCAGCAGCTTAGCGGCAGGGACCTACAATGAGCAGTTCTTC. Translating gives CASSLAAGTYNEQFF.

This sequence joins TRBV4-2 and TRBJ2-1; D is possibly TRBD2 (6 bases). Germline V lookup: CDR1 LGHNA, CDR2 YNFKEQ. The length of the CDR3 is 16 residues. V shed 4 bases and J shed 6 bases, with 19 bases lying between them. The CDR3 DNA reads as TGTGCCAGCAGCCCCGTCGGGGACTCCACGAGCAATGAGCAGTTCTTC. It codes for CASSPVGDSTSNEQFF.

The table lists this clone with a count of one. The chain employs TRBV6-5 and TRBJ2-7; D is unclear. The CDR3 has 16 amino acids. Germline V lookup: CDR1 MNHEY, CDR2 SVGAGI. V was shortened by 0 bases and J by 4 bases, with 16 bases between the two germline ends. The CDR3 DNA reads TGTGCCAGCAGTTACTCAGGGCAGGCCCTAGGGTACGAGCAGTACTTC. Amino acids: CASSYSGQALGYEQYF.

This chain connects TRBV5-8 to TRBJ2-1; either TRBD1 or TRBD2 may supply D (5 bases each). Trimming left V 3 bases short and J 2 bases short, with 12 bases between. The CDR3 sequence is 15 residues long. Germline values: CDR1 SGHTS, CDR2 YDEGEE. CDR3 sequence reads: CASSWGTAPYNEQFF. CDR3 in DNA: TGTGCCAGCAGCTGGGGGACCGCCCCCTACAATGAGCAGTTCTTC.

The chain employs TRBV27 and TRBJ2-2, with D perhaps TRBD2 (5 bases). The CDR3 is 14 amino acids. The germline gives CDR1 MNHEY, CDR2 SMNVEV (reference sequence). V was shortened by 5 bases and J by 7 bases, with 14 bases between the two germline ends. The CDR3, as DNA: TGTGCCAGCAGTAGGGAGAAGTTTAACGGGGAGCTGTTTTTT. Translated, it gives CASSREKFNGELFF.

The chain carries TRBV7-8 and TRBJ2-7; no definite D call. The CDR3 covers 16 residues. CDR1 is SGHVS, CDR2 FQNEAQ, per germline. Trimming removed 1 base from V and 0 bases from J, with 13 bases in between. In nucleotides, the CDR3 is TGTGCCAGCAGCTTAGATAGGGCCAGACCCTCCTACGAGCAGTACTTC. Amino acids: CASSLDRARPSYEQYF.

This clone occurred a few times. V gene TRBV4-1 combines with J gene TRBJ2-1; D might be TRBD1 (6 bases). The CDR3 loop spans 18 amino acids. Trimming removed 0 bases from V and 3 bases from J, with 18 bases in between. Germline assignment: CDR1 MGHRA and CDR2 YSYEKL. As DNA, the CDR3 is TGCGCCAGCAGCCAAGATTCGTTAGGGCAGGGGCTCTACAATGAGCAGTTCTTC. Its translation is CASSQDSLGQGLYNEQFF.

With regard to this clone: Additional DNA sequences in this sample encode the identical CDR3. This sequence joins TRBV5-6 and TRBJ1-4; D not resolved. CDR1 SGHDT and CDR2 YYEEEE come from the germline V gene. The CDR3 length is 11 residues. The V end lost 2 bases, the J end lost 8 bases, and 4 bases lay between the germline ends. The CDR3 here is CASSLGEKLFF. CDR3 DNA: TGTGCCAGCAGCTTAGGGGAAAAACTGTTTTTT.